A single TCR beta chain is shown here with its context. Its cognate antigen is unknown. The junction had 3 bases not matched to a gene; V was cut back by 6 bases and J by 5 bases. CDR1 and CDR2 (germline): SNHLY, FYNNEI. This CDR3 comprises 12 residues. The data were produced by immunoSEQ multiplex PCR, yet TCRdb's version contains in-frame clones alone and is incomplete. Of tens of thousands of clones listed, 75% to 85% are singletons. This sample was included in a study of STAT5B mutations in CD4+ large granular lymphocyte leukemia. Study-wide results and caveats: Patient CD4-sorted repertoires stayed more clonal than healthy ones after leukemic-clone removal.

The origin of this receptor is a human donor in good health. Sequenced sample: CD4+ T cells from blood buffy coats. V gene TRBV2 combines with J gene TRBJ1-2; TRBD1 matches at 7 bases. CDR3 region: CASRQGWYGYTF. CDR3 sequence (DNA): TGTGCCAGCAGACAGGGGTGGTATGGCTACACCTTC.